The 15 T cell receptor beta chains below all came from one sample that was sequenced in a study of blood T cell repertoires in COVID-19. Assay used: immunoSEQ multiplex PCR; TCRdb lists only in-frame clones, some missing. This sample has 95,000 to 150,000 clones, with about 86% found just once. Material: peripheral blood. Receptors originate from a woman between 45 and 65 years old with active or convalescent COVID-19.

This chain joins TRBV28 and TRBJ2-7, with no clear D. Germline V gives CDR1 MDHEN, CDR2 SYDVKM. V dropped 3 bases and J dropped 0 bases, with 9 bases sitting between them. The CDR3 runs 14 residues. The DNA of the CDR3 is TGTGCCAGCAGTTTCGGTGGCGGCTCCTACGAGCAGTACTTC. Its translation: CASSFGGGSYEQYF.

The chain has TRBV4-3 and TRBJ1-1; D unclear. Germline CDR1 and CDR2: LGHNA and YSLEER. V was trimmed by 1 base and J by 1 base, leaving 10 bases between them. The CDR3 totals 15 residues. The CDR3 loop is CASSQAPAGNTEAFF. In DNA form, the CDR3 reads TGCGCCAGCAGCCAAGCACCGGCAGGGAACACTGAAGCTTTCTTT.

J is TRBJ1-2 and V is TRBV2; 8 positions match TRBD1. Germline V gene sequence: CDR1 SNHLY, CDR2 FYNNEI. The CDR3 loop spans 15 amino acids. V shed 6 bases, J shed 6 bases, and the junction held 12 bases outside the gene matches. CDR3 protein: CASSADRGARDGYTF. For the CDR3, the DNA is TGTGCCAGCAGCGCCGACAGGGGAGCCCGGGATGGCTACACCTTC. The whole variable domain, remainder taken from reference TRBV2 and TRBJ1-2, is EPEVTQTPSHQVTQMGQEVILRCVPISNHLYFYWYRQILGQKVEFLVSFYNNEISEKSEIFDDQFSVERPDGSNFTLKIRSTKLEDSAMYFCASSADRGARDGYTFGSGTRLTVV.

As to this clone: At one boundary the junction diverges from the germline segment, which might be a read error. The chain has TRBV3-1 (or the pseudogene TRBV3-2) and TRBJ1-6; D is uncertain. Germline CDR1 reads LGHDT; CDR2 reads YNNKEL (reference sequence). The CDR3 sequence is 16 residues long. CDR3 amino acids: CASSQVSGYYNSPLHF. The DNA of the CDR3 is TGTGCCAGCAGTCAAGTATCCGGGTACTATAATTCACCCCTCCACTTT.

The chain joins TRBV6-4 to TRBJ2-1; a weak D match, TRBD1 (6 bases). The CDR3 contains 15 residues. The germline V gene encodes CDR1 MRHNA and CDR2 SNTAGT. Trimming took off 9 bases at V and 0 bases at J, with 15 bases between the two ends. CDR3: CASSPQGSSYNEQFF. In DNA, the CDR3 is TGTGCCAGTTCCCCCCAGGGGAGCTCCTACAATGAGCAGTTCTTC.

V and J are TRBV15 and TRBJ1-1; 10 bases map to TRBD1. This CDR3 has 15 amino acids. The germline CDR1 and CDR2 sequences are LNHNV and YYDKDF (reference sequence). The V and J ends lost 1 base and 5 bases, in that order; junction bases with no gene match: 4. The CDR3 protein is CATSRGGQGMTEAFF. CDR3 coding DNA: TGTGCCACCAGCAGAGGGGGACAGGGGATGACTGAAGCTTTCTTT. Drawing the rest from reference TRBV15 and TRBJ1-1, the complete variable domain is DAMVIQNPRYQVTQFGKPVTLSCSQTLNHNVMYWYQQKSSQAPKLLFHYYDKDFNNEADTPDNFQSRRPNTSFCFLDIRSPGLGDTAMYLCATSRGGQGMTEAFFGQGTRLTVV.

This chain links TRBV30 with TRBJ1-4; 9 bases are a match to TRBD1. This CDR3 has 15 residues. Germline-derived CDR1 and CDR2 are GTSNPN and SVGIG (reference sequence). V lost 2 bases to trimming and J lost 7 bases; unmatched junction nucleotides: 8. CDR3 sequence: CAWSQVTGGSEKLFF. The DNA for the CDR3 is TGTGCCTGGAGTCAAGTTACAGGGGGCAGTGAAAAACTGTTTTTT.

The chain carries TRBV7-9 and TRBJ1-1; D not resolved. V was shortened by 6 bases and J by 4 bases, with 21 bases between the two germline ends. CDR1 SEHNR and CDR2 FQNEAQ come from the germline V gene (reference sequence). The length of the CDR3 is 16 residues. CDR3 sequence: CASSPAGGRSSTEAFF. In DNA form, the CDR3 reads TGTGCCAGCAGTCCCGCGGGAGGTCGGTCGAGCACTGAAGCTTTCTTT.

The rearrangement links TRBV28 to TRBJ1-5, with 9 bases fitting TRBD1. Germline CDR1 MDHEN, CDR2 SYDVKM. This CDR3 region has 16 residues. Losses at the gene ends were 4 bases for V and 3 bases for J; bases not matched to a gene: 7. The CDR3 nucleotides read TGTGCCAGCAGTTACATCAGGACAGGGGCCAATCAGCCCCAGCATTTT. It codes for CASSYIRTGANQPQHF.

The V call is TRBV4-2, the J call TRBJ1-2; weak D call: TRBD1 (5 bases). Trimming pared 0 bases from V and 5 bases from J, leaving 7 bases between. This CDR3 region has 13 residues. The germline CDR1 and CDR2 sequences are LGHNA and YNFKEQ. The CDR3 is CASSQEGGYGYTF. The CDR3 bases are TGTGCCAGCAGCCAAGAGGGGGGATATGGCTACACCTTC.

The genes are TRBV9 and TRBJ2-6, with TRBD1 matching over 7 bases. V trimming: 7 bases; J trimming: 1 base; junction bases outside the gene matches: 14. The CDR3 runs 18 residues. From germline, CDR1 is SGDLS and CDR2 YYNGEE. The chain's CDR3 is CASAVTGQSSSGANVLTF. DNA for the CDR3: TGTGCCAGCGCCGTCACGGGACAGTCTTCATCTGGGGCCAACGTCCTGACTTTC.

The V and J genes are TRBV7-2 and TRBJ2-3; 14 nucleotides line up with TRBD2. Germline lookup yields CDR1 SGHTA and CDR2 FQGNSA. The ends lost 3 bases at V and 4 bases at J; junction bases unmatched: 3. The CDR3 runs 16 residues. CDR3 sequence: CASSFKGLAGADTQYF. Here the CDR3 DNA reads TGTGCCAGCAGCTTTAAGGGACTAGCGGGAGCAGATACGCAGTATTTT. Supplemented by reference TRBV7-2 and TRBJ2-3, the full variable domain reads GAGVSQSPSNKVTEKGKDVELRCDPISGHTALYWYRQSLGQGLEFLIYFQGNSAPDKSGLPSDRFSAERTGGSVSTLTIQRTQQEDSAVYLCASSFKGLAGADTQYFGPGTRLTVL.

This clone has just one count. The chain has TRBV29-1 and TRBJ2-7, with 7 positions matching TRBD1. This CDR3 has 13 amino acids. CDR1 and CDR2 from the germline V gene are SQVTM and ANQGSEA. Losses at the gene ends were 4 bases for V and 2 bases for J; bases not matched to a gene: 5. CDR3 sequence: CSVVPGTAYEQYF. The CDR3 DNA sequence: TGCAGCGTTGTACCCGGGACAGCCTACGAGCAGTACTTC.

The V and J genes are TRBV6-6 and TRBJ1-5, with 8 bases fitting TRBD1. The CDR3 sequence is 15 residues long. The V gene end was trimmed by 8 bases and the J gene end by 4 bases; junction bases not matched to a gene: 10. The germline CDR1 and CDR2 sequences are MNHNY and SVGAGI (reference sequence). The chain's CDR3 is CASFPGQARNQPQHF. The CDR3 DNA follows: TGTGCCAGCTTCCCGGGACAGGCACGAAATCAGCCCCAGCATTTT.

The chain links TRBV7-9 to TRBJ2-3; D uncertain. The CDR3 totals 15 residues. CDR1 SEHNR and CDR2 FQNEAQ come from the germline V gene (reference sequence). Deletions cut 2 bases from V and 0 bases from J, with 9 bases between. This CDR3 is CASSLTPGSTDTQYF. The CDR3 DNA reads TGTGCCAGCAGCTTAACCCCAGGTAGCACAGATACGCAGTATTTT.